A single sample is the source of the 23 T cell receptor beta chains below, sequenced in a study of T cell responses to AZD1222 COVID-19 vaccine. The data were produced by immunoSEQ multiplex PCR, yet TCRdb's version contains in-frame clones alone and is incomplete. The data show roughly 120,000 clones, 88% seen once. The sample here was peripheral blood, taken 28 days after the second AZD1222 dose. The source of these receptors is an adult who received the AZD1222 COVID-19 vaccine.

The chain is built from TRBV4-2 and TRBJ2-1, with unresolved D. Trimming took off 0 bases at V and 10 bases at J, with 7 bases between the two ends. CDR3 length: 12 amino acids. Germline V gives CDR1 LGHNA, CDR2 YNFKEQ. CDR3 loop: CASSQDFREQFF. DNA of the CDR3: TGTGCCAGCAGCCAAGACTTTAGGGAGCAGTTCTTC.

V is TRBV28 and J is TRBJ1-4; D not resolved. V dropped 3 bases and J dropped 6 bases, with 11 bases sitting between them. This CDR3 comprises 14 residues. The germline V gene encodes CDR1 MDHEN and CDR2 SYDVKM. The CDR3 region has the DNA TGTGCCAGCAGTTTGATAGGTTCTCATGAAAAACTGTTTTTT. This encodes CASSLIGSHEKLFF.

V and J are TRBV7-9 and TRBJ1-2, with TRBD1 identical over 8 bases. Trimming at V came to 4 bases and at J to 4 bases, leaving 2 bases not matched to a gene. Germline V gene data show CDR1 as SEHNR and CDR2 as FQNEAQ (reference sequence). There are 13 residues in the CDR3. The CDR3 bases are TGTGCCAGCAGCTCGACAGGGGCCTATGGCTACACCTTC. It yields the protein CASSSTGAYGYTF.

This sequence joins TRBV30 and TRBJ1-5, with a possible D match to TRBD1 (6 bases). There are 13 residues in the CDR3. The germline V and J ends were trimmed by 7 bases and 4 bases, with 14 bases remaining between them. From germline, CDR1 is GTSNPN and CDR2 SVGIG (reference sequence). DNA for the CDR3: TGTGCCTTCTCCCTAGGACAGAATCAGCCCCAGCATTTT. Translating gives CAFSLGQNQPQHF.

This clone has just a few counts. The chain combines TRBV2 with TRBJ2-7, with D perhaps assigned TRBD1 or TRBD2 (5 bases each). CDR1 SNHLY and CDR2 FYNNEI come from the germline V gene. This CDR3 spans 14 amino acids. The V end lost 7 bases, the J end lost 1 base, and 14 bases lay between the germline ends. The CDR3 protein is CASMRDQPSYEQYF. In DNA form, the CDR3 reads TGTGCCAGCATGAGGGACCAACCTTCCTACGAGCAGTACTTC. Variable domain in full (rest from reference TRBV2 and TRBJ2-7): EPEVTQTPSHQVTQMGQEVILRCVPISNHLYFYWYRQILGQKVEFLVSFYNNEISEKSEIFDDQFSVERPDGSNFTLKIRSTKLEDSAMYFCASMRDQPSYEQYFGPGTRLTVT.

The rearrangement uses TRBV5-1 and TRBJ2-3, with 8 bases fitting TRBD1. This CDR3 has 15 amino acids. Trimming cost V 4 bases and J 4 bases; bases outside gene matches: 8. Germline V gives CDR1 SGHRS, CDR2 YFSETQ. The CDR3 protein is CASSVGQGRADTQYF. The DNA of the CDR3 is TGCGCCAGCAGCGTTGGACAGGGCAGGGCAGATACGCAGTATTTT.

This clone appeared a single time. The chain joins TRBV4-2 to TRBJ2-7; TRBD1 agrees at 9 bases. The CDR3 contains 15 residues. Per germline, CDR1 LGHNA and CDR2 YNFKEQ. With V trimmed by 4 bases and J by 3 bases, 7 bases remained unmatched. The CDR3 protein is CASSPQQGADYEQYF. CDR3 in DNA: TGTGCCAGCAGCCCGCAACAGGGGGCTGACTACGAGCAGTACTTC.

The chain carries TRBV2 and TRBJ2-7; 9 nucleotides line up with TRBD2. With 5 bases clipped from V and 3 bases from J, the junction kept 14 bases outside the gene matches. CDR1 SNHLY and CDR2 FYNNEI come from the germline V gene. CDR3 size: 17 residues. The CDR3 nucleotides are TGTGCCAGCAGTACCCCCTTAGCGGGAGCAGTTTTCTACGAGCAGTACTTC. It encodes CASSTPLAGAVFYEQYF.

The rearrangement uses TRBV9 and TRBJ1-5; D ambiguous. V was trimmed by 0 bases and J by 5 bases, leaving 6 bases between them. The length of the CDR3 is 13 residues. Germline V gives CDR1 SGDLS, CDR2 YYNGEE. DNA of the CDR3: TGTGCCAGCAGCGTAGTGGGGTATCAGCCCCAGCATTTT. Translated, it gives CASSVVGYQPQHF.

The chain's CDR3 is CASSEGLWHEQYF. CDR3 sequence (DNA): TGTGCCAGCAGTGAAGGGCTCTGGCACGAGCAGTACTTC. The rearrangement joins TRBV6-1 to TRBJ2-7; D not certain. Germline V CDR1 and CDR2: MNHNS, SASEGT. This CDR3 comprises 13 residues. Trimming stripped 1 base from V and 5 bases from J, with 9 bases between.

The CDR3 spells CSVKGRGNTEAFF. CDR3 DNA: TGCAGCGTGAAGGGAAGGGGGAACACTGAAGCTTTCTTT. This chain links TRBV29-1 with TRBJ1-1; TRBD1 is a possible D gene (5 bases). The V end lost 6 bases, the J end lost 1 base, and 12 bases lay between the germline ends. CDR3 size: 13 residues. The germline V gene encodes CDR1 SQVTM and CDR2 ANQGSEA. The variable domain in full, with the rest retrieved from reference TRBV29-1 and TRBJ1-1, is SAVISQKPSRDICQRGTSLTIQCQVDSQVTMMFWYRQQPGQSLTLIATANQGSEATYESGFVIDKFPISRPNLTFSTLTVSNMSPEDSSIYLCSVKGRGNTEAFFGQGTRLTVV.

V usage is TRBV7-8 and J usage is TRBJ2-7; no reliable D call. The germline V gene encodes CDR1 SGHVS and CDR2 FQNEAQ. V was cut by 1 base and J by 1 base, with 8 bases left in between. The CDR3 length is 14 residues. The CDR3 sequence is CASSLESASYEQYF. The CDR3 DNA follows: TGTGCCAGCAGCTTAGAGTCAGCGTCCTACGAGCAGTACTTC. Full variable domain (rest looked up from reference TRBV7-8 and TRBJ2-7): GAGVSQSPRYKVAKRGQDVALRCDPISGHVSLFWYQQALGQGPEFLTYFQNEAQLDKSGLPSDRFFAERPEGSVSTLKIQRTQQEDSAVYLCASSLESASYEQYFGPGTRLTVT.

V and J are TRBV6-4 and TRBJ1-5; D may be TRBD1 (5 bases). The CDR3 covers 16 residues. The V end lost 3 bases, the J end lost 4 bases, and 16 bases lay between the germline ends. Germline CDR1 is MRHNA and CDR2 is SNTAGT. CDR3 amino acids: CASSEDGAAPNQPQHF. The CDR3 bases are TGTGCCAGCAGTGAAGACGGGGCAGCACCTAATCAGCCCCAGCATTTT.

The V call is TRBV7-8, the J call TRBJ1-2, with TRBD1 identical over 7 bases. Germline V lookup: CDR1 SGHVS, CDR2 FQNEAQ. V shed 5 bases and J 4 bases; nucleotides not matched to a gene: 10. This CDR3 comprises 15 residues. The CDR3 sequence is CASSTTGALLYGYTF. CDR3 DNA: TGTGCCAGCAGCACAACAGGGGCCCTCCTCTATGGCTACACCTTC. The full variable domain, with the rest looked up from reference TRBV7-8 and TRBJ1-2, is GAGVSQSPRYKVAKRGQDVALRCDPISGHVSLFWYQQALGQGPEFLTYFQNEAQLDKSGLPSDRFFAERPEGSVSTLKIQRTQQEDSAVYLCASSTTGALLYGYTFGSGTRLTVV.

The chain combines TRBV6-6 with TRBJ2-2, with 7 positions matching TRBD2. Looked up from germline, CDR1 is MNHNY and CDR2 is SVGAGI (reference sequence). This CDR3 spans 14 amino acids. The V segment lost 11 bases and the J segment 1 base; nucleotides outside the gene matches: 7. CDR3 loop: CAVGASGNTGELFF. DNA for the CDR3: TGTGCCGTCGGGGCTAGCGGGAACACCGGGGAGCTGTTTTTT.

This clone was seen a few times. This chain joins TRBV7-9 and TRBJ2-7; 11 positions match TRBD2. The V gene end was trimmed by 7 bases and the J gene end by 5 bases; junction bases not matched to a gene: 7. The CDR3 is 14 residues long. Germline V lookup: CDR1 SEHNR, CDR2 FQNEAQ (reference sequence). CDR3: CASNRLAGFNEQYF. The CDR3 DNA is TGTGCCAGCAACCGACTAGCGGGATTCAACGAGCAGTACTTC. The full variable domain, completed using reference TRBV7-9 and TRBJ2-7, is DTGVSQNPRHKITKRGQNVTFRCDPISEHNRLYWYRQTLGQGPEFLTYFQNEAQLEKSRLLSDRFSAERPKGSFSTLEIQRTEQGDSAMYLCASNRLAGFNEQYFGPGTRLTVT.

This clone is a singleton in its sample. V is TRBV20-1 and J is TRBJ2-7, with 7 bases matching TRBD2. The CDR3 length is 15 residues. The trim removed 5 bases at V and 6 bases at J, leaving 16 bases unmatched. Germline V gene sequence: CDR1 DFQATT, CDR2 SNEGSKA (reference sequence). The CDR3 loop reads CSARDGGTHSLEQYF. The CDR3 DNA reads as TGCAGTGCTCGTGACGGGGGGACCCATTCCCTCGAGCAGTACTTC.

This clone was observed many times. The chain joins TRBV5-1 to TRBJ2-2, with 7 bases aligning to TRBD1. There are 15 residues in the CDR3. CDR1 and CDR2 from the germline V gene are SGHRS and YFSETQ. After removal of 5 bases from V and 1 base from J, the junction contained 5 bases not matched to a gene. CDR3 residues: CASRQGQMNTGELFF. The CDR3 nucleotides read TGCGCCAGCAGGCAGGGACAGATGAACACCGGGGAGCTGTTTTTT.

The genes are TRBV10-1 and TRBJ1-1; D unresolved. The germline CDR1 and CDR2 sequences are WNHNN and SYGVQD (reference sequence). The germline V and J ends were trimmed by 4 bases and 1 base, with 7 bases remaining between them. The CDR3 extends over 13 amino acids. CDR3 nucleotide sequence: TGCGCCAGCAGTGGTTGGGGGAACACTGAAGCTTTCTTT. Translation gives CASSGWGNTEAFF.

J is TRBJ1-2 and V is TRBV4-1; no reliable D call. Trimming shortened V by 0 bases and J by 0 bases, and 14 bases separated the two germline ends. The germline CDR1 and CDR2 sequences are MGHRA and YSYEKL. There are 17 residues in the CDR3. The CDR3 nucleotides are TGCGCCAGCAGCCAAGAGGGATTGCGAGAAACTAACTATGGCTACACCTTC. It encodes CASSQEGLRETNYGYTF.

This clone appeared a single time. This chain uses TRBV4-3 with TRBJ2-7; D is perhaps TRBD2 (5 bases). The V and J ends lost 4 bases and 4 bases respectively, with 17 bases between them. CDR1 and CDR2 from the germline V gene are LGHNA and YSLEER. This CDR3 is 15 amino acids long. In DNA, the CDR3 is TGCGCCAGCAGCCGCTCCATCGAGGGATCTTACGAGCAGTACTTC. This encodes CASSRSIEGSYEQYF.

The sample holds a few counts of this clone. The chain is built from TRBV19 and TRBJ1-2; maybe TRBD1 (5 bases). CDR3 length equals 13 residues. Germline assignment: CDR1 LNHDA and CDR2 SQIVND (reference sequence). The ends were cut back, 3 bases at V and 8 bases at J, with 13 bases in the middle. The CDR3 DNA sequence: TGTGCCAGTAGTATCCTAGACTACAGGGGCTACACCTTC. Protein product: CASSILDYRGYTF.

The chain is built from TRBV29-1 and TRBJ1-1; D not certain. CDR3 length equals 13 residues. CDR1 is SQVTM and CDR2 is ANQGSEA in the germline V gene. Trimming stripped 7 bases from V and 1 base from J, with 13 bases between. The CDR3 region is CSADNLRNTEAFF. The CDR3 bases are TGCAGCGCCGACAATCTCCGGAACACTGAAGCTTTCTTT.